The 9 T cell receptor beta chains below all came from one sample that was sequenced in a study of shared clonotypes between healthy human individuals. Sequencing was performed with immunoSEQ multiplex PCR; in TCRdb, only in-frame clones are kept and a portion is missing. The profile shows 2 million to 2.5 million clones, about nine tenths of them singletons. Sequences were obtained from naive CD4+ T cells from PBMCs. As to subset: CD45RA+ positively selected. The origin of the receptors is a man younger than 35 in good health. Some clones in this sample may be carry-over from other donors' samples.

This clone showed up just once. The DNA of the CDR3 is TGTGCCAGCAGCGTAGGACTAGCGGGAGGGGAGGCGGCCCAGTACTTC. Translation: CASSVGLAGGEAAQYF. The genes are TRBV9 and TRBJ2-5, with 14 bases identical to TRBD2. Germline loops: CDR1 SGDLS, CDR2 YYNGEE. V trimming: 0 bases; J trimming: 9 bases; junction bases outside the gene matches: 7. The CDR3 is made up of 16 amino acids.

This chain joins TRBV5-6 and TRBJ2-1; 9 bases are shared with TRBD2. CDR1 SGHDT and CDR2 YYEEEE come from the germline V gene. V trimming: 4 bases; J trimming: 2 bases; junction bases outside the gene matches: 7. The CDR3 has 16 residues. CDR3 protein: CASSHRLAATYNEQFF. In DNA, the CDR3 is TGTGCCAGCAGCCACCGACTAGCGGCTACCTACAATGAGCAGTTCTTC.

The V gene is TRBV7-3, the J gene TRBJ1-1; 9 bases line up with TRBD1. Germline CDR1 is SGHTA and CDR2 is FQGTGA. With V trimmed by 4 bases and J by 0 bases, 3 bases remained unmatched. The CDR3 loop spans 15 amino acids. Here the CDR3 reads CASSSGQGMNTEAFF. The CDR3 DNA is TGTGCCAGCAGCTCCGGACAGGGGATGAACACTGAAGCTTTCTTT.

Of note for this clone: This same CDR3 is encoded by further DNA sequences in the sample. This chain links TRBV2 with TRBJ1-1; no clear D. V dropped 3 bases and J dropped 2 bases, with 4 bases sitting between them. The CDR3 has 12 residues. The germline V gene encodes CDR1 SNHLY and CDR2 FYNNEI. The CDR3 spells CASSDTNTEAFF. CDR3 coding DNA: TGTGCCAGCAGTGACACCAACACTGAAGCTTTCTTT. The complete variable domain, with remaining parts taken from reference TRBV2 and TRBJ1-1, reads EPEVTQTPSHQVTQMGQEVILRCVPISNHLYFYWYRQILGQKVEFLVSFYNNEISEKSEIFDDQFSVERPDGSNFTLKIRSTKLEDSAMYFCASSDTNTEAFFGQGTRLTVV.

The J gene is TRBJ2-7, the V gene TRBV14; tentative D call: TRBD2 (5 bases). This CDR3 is 16 amino acids long. From germline, CDR1 is SGHDN and CDR2 FVKESK. Trimming left V 0 bases short and J 6 bases short, with 18 bases between. CDR3 sequence: CASSQDRGQVIGEQYF. Here the CDR3 DNA reads TGTGCCAGCAGCCAAGACCGAGGGCAAGTAATTGGCGAGCAGTACTTC. The full variable domain, in which reference TRBV14 and TRBJ2-7 provide the parts outside the CDR3, is EAGVTQFPSHSVIEKGQTVTLRCDPISGHDNLYWYRRVMGKEIKFLLHFVKESKQDESGMPNNRFLAERTGGTYSTLKVQPAELEDSGVYFCASSQDRGQVIGEQYFGPGTRLTVT.

In this sample, this clone turned up once. CDR3 nucleotides: TGTGCCAGCAGCCCCGCCCCCGGAGGGAAGCAGTTCTTC. Protein sequence: CASSPAPGGKQFF. This chain uses TRBV7-2 with TRBJ2-1; D is possibly TRBD2 (6 bases). This CDR3 region has 13 residues. The germline V gene encodes CDR1 SGHTA and CDR2 FQGNSA. Trimming shortened V by 5 bases and J by 11 bases, and 16 bases separated the two germline ends.

The chain has TRBV11-3 and TRBJ2-6, with 7 nucleotides matching TRBD1. Germline V CDR1 and CDR2: SGHNT, YENEEA. V trimming: 5 bases; J trimming: 0 bases; junction bases outside the gene matches: 7. This CDR3 has 17 amino acids. The CDR3 nucleotides read TGTGCCAGCAGCCAGACCCGGGACAGCTCTGGGGCCAACGTCCTGACTTTC. Protein sequence: CASSQTRDSSGANVLTF.

The gene calls are TRBV19 and TRBJ2-2, with unresolved D. This CDR3 region has 16 residues. In germline, CDR1 is LNHDA, CDR2 SQIVND (reference sequence). Trimming took 9 bases from V and 4 from J, leaving 21 bases between them. CDR3 protein: CASLGRSMRPTGELFF. The CDR3 DNA sequence: TGTGCCAGCCTAGGTCGCTCAATGAGGCCCACCGGGGAGCTGTTTTTT.

CDR3 sequence (DNA): TGCGCCAGCAGCACGCCCTCGGGGACTAGCGGGTTTAGCTCCTACAATGAGCAGTTCTTC. Translation gives CASSTPSGTSGFSSYNEQFF. The gene calls are TRBV5-1 and TRBJ2-1, with 12 bases lining up with TRBD2. In germline, CDR1 is SGHRS, CDR2 YFSETQ. The CDR3 covers 20 residues. V lost 4 bases, J lost 0 bases, and 14 bases stayed unmatched.